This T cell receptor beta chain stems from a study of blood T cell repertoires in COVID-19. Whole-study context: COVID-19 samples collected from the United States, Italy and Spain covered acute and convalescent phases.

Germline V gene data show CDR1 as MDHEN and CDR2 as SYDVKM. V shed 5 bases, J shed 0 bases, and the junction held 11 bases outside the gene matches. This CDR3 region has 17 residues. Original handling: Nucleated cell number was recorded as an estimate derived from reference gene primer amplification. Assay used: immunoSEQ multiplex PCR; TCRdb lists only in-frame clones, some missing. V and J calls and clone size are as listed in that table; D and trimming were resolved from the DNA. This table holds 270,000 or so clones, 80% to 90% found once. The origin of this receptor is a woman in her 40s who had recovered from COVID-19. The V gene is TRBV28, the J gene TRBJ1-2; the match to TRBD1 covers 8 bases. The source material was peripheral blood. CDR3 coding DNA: TGTGCCAGCAGTGGGGCAGGGGACAGGCCCACTAACTATGGCTACACCTTC. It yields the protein CASSGAGDRPTNYGYTF.